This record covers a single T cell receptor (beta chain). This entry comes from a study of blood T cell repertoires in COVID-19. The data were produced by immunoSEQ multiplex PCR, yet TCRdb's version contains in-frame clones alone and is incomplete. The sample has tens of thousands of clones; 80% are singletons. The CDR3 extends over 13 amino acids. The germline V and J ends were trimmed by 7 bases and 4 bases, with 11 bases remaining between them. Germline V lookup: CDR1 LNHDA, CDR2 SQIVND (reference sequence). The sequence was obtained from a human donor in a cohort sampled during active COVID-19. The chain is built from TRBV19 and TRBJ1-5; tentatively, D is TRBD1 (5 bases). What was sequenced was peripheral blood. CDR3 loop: CASTQQANQPQHF. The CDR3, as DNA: TGTGCCAGTACCCAACAGGCAAATCAGCCCCAGCATTTT.